Sequencing of this TCR beta chain was carried out in a study of radiotherapy plus CTLA-4 blockade in lung cancer. Looking at the study overall: Among all patients, approximately 18% showed objective responses, while roughly 31% had disease control. General study findings and limits: Some TCR clones had been derived from tumors. These clones expanded in peripheral blood after radiotherapy plus ipilimumab.

On this clone: Antigen specificity is unknown.

With V trimmed by 5 bases and J by 2 bases, 6 bases remained unmatched. This CDR3 has 15 amino acids. Germline V gene sequence: CDR1 MNHEY, CDR2 SMNVEV (reference sequence). Profiling relied on immunoSEQ multiplex PCR, and the TCRdb table lists in-frame clones only, not all of them. The sample contains fewer than 150,000 clones, 78% of which appear only once. The chain has TRBV27 and TRBJ2-7; 10 bases are shared with TRBD1. The source material was peripheral blood, sampled from a patient treated with radiotherapy plus ipilimumab. This receptor was identified in a human donor with non-small cell lung cancer who had a partial response to radiotherapy plus ipilimumab. CDR3 coding DNA: TGTGCCAGCAGTCCGGGGACAGGGGTCGCCTACGAGCAGTACTTC. It codes for CASSPGTGVAYEQYF.